Sequencing of this TCR beta chain was carried out in a study of identical twins. Using its own MiXCR run on the 5' RACE reads, TCRdb lists one record per CDR3 protein. The table has around 250,000 distinct CDR3 sequences, approximately 8.3% seen once. CDR3 length: 14 residues. J gave up 0 bases and V 4 bases, and 4 bases lay outside the gene matches. Germline CDR1 is SGHRS and CDR2 is YFSETQ. This clonotype came up many times. This same sample was also taken into another study, of yellow fever vaccine responses in identical twins.

The chain employs TRBV5-1 and TRBJ2-7; the match to TRBD1 covers 7 bases. The sequenced sample was CD8+ T cells sorted from blood. The clonotype comes from a woman younger than 35 in good health. The CDR3 DNA follows: TGCGCCAGCAGCGTGGCAGGGGGCTCCTACGAGCAGTACTTC. It yields the protein CASSVAGGSYEQYF.